A selection of T cell receptor beta chains follows, all from one sample in a study of identical twins. MiXCR, run by TCRdb on the 5' RACE reads, gives a single entry per CDR3 protein. The sample carries approximately 150,000 distinct CDR3 sequences, approximately 3.5% recorded once. The sequencing sample was made of memory T cells sorted from blood. The receptors stem from a man between 18 and 29 years old in good health. The CDR3 runs from the conserved cysteine through the conserved F or W. The D gene is left open where the match is weak. Clone size is shown for a subset of rows, as once, few, many or a class of expanded clone.

V gene,clone size,J gene,D gene,CDR3 DNA,CDR3 protein
TRBV12-3/TRBV12-4,many,TRBJ1-5,TRBD1,TGTGCCAGCAGTTTTGCAGGGGGCTTTATGCGCAATCAGCCCCAGCATTTT,CASSFAGGFMRNQPQHF
TRBV4-2,many,TRBJ2-1,TRBD2,TGTGCCAGCAGCCAAGACATGGGCGGGAGGAATGAGCAGTTCTTC,CASSQDMGGRNEQFF
TRBV5-8,many,TRBJ2-5,NA,TGTGCCAGCAGCTTGTTTGACAGGGGAGGGGAGACCCAGTACTTC,CASSLFDRGGETQYF
TRBV12-3/TRBV12-4,many,TRBJ2-5,NA,TGTGCCAGCAGTCTACAGAACCAAGAGACCCAGTACTTC,CASSLQNQETQYF
TRBV7-3,many,TRBJ2-2,NA,TGTGCCAGCAGCTTACGCGGCGGGATAGTTGCCGGGGAGCTGTTTTTT,CASSLRGGIVAGELFF
TRBV6-2/TRBV6-3,few,TRBJ2-7,TRBD1,TGTGCCAGCAGTTCCATCAACCGGGACAGGCCTTACGAGCAGTACTTC,CASSSINRDRPYEQYF
TRBV12-3/TRBV12-4,many,TRBJ2-7,NA,TGTGCCAGCAGTTTAATGGGGGAGCAGTACTTC,CASSLMGEQYF
TRBV4-2,many,TRBJ2-2,NA,TGTGCCAGCAGCCAAGCGGAGAGACGCACCGGGGAGCTGTTTTTT,CASSQAERRTGELFF
TRBV20-1,many,TRBJ2-3,NA,TGCAGTGCTGGGGTTGGAAGCACAGATACGCAGTATTTT,CSAGVGSTDTQYF
TRBV15,NA,TRBJ2-6,NA,TGTGCCACCAGCTCCGGGGGAACTGGGGCCAACGTCCTGACTTTC,CATSSGGTGANVLTF
TRBV9,many,TRBJ2-3,NA,TGTGCCAGCAGCGTAGAGGCGGGACCGCAGTATTTT,CASSVEAGPQYF
TRBV30,NA,TRBJ1-1,TRBD1,TGTGCCCAAAGTGGACAGGGTCGCACTGAAGCTTTCTTT,CAQSGQGRTEAFF
TRBV14,few,TRBJ2-2,TRBD1,TGTGCCAGCAGCTACCGACAGGGGAACACCGGGGAGCTGTTTTTT,CASSYRQGNTGELFF
TRBV20-1,many,TRBJ2-2,NA,TGCAGTGCCCCAGACCTGACAGACACCGGGGAGCTGTTTTTT,CSAPDLTDTGELFF
TRBV29-1,many,TRBJ2-5,NA,TGCAGCGTTGAACGGGGTAGCCGATCCGCGACCCAGTACTTC,CSVERGSRSATQYF
TRBV7-2,many,TRBJ2-3,TRBD1,TGTGCCAGCAGCCCCAGACAGGGGGCGAGGGCCGCAGATACGCAGTATTTT,CASSPRQGARAADTQYF
TRBV6-5,many,TRBJ2-7,NA,TGTGCCAGCAGTTACGCAAGCACACGAACAGGGAGAAAGTACTTC,CASSYASTRTGRKYF
TRBV24-1,many,TRBJ2-1,NA,TGTGCCACCAGTGACCTAGGGGGTCTTGAGCAGTTCTTC,CATSDLGGLEQFF
TRBV5-1,many,TRBJ2-1,NA,TGCGCCAGCAGCTTGGTAGGGGTCGGCGAGCAGTTCTTC,CASSLVGVGEQFF
TRBV20-1,many,TRBJ2-3,TRBD2,TGCAGTGCTAGTAGGCTAGCGGGAAGGGGGAGCACAGATACGCAGTATTTT,CSASRLAGRGSTDTQYF
TRBV12-3/TRBV12-4,many,TRBJ2-1,NA,TGTGCCAGCAGTTTAGATGGTGTGGTTGGTGAGCAGTTCTTC,CASSLDGVVGEQFF
TRBV5-1,many,TRBJ2-5,NA,TGCGCCAGCAGCTTGGGATCGGGGCTAGAGACCCAGTACTTC,CASSLGSGLETQYF
TRBV10-2,many,TRBJ1-1,NA,TGCGCCAGCAGTACGTTTTTGCAGGGAGGCACTGAAGCTTTCTTT,CASSTFLQGGTEAFF
TRBV11-2,many,TRBJ1-6,NA,TGTGCCAGCTCCTATAAAGGGAATAATTCACCCCTCCACTTT,CASSYKGNNSPLHF
TRBV14,NA,TRBJ2-1,NA,TGTGCCAGCAGCCAACTCCATGTGGGGGAGCAGTTCTTC,CASSQLHVGEQFF
TRBV7-2,many,TRBJ2-7,TRBD2,TGTGCCAGCAGCTCACCGACTAGCGGGAGTAATGAGCAGTACTTC,CASSSPTSGSNEQYF
TRBV24-1,many,TRBJ2-1,TRBD2,TGTGCCACCAGTGACTCGGGACTAGCGGGAACCAATGAGCAGTTCTTC,CATSDSGLAGTNEQFF
TRBV7-9,many,TRBJ2-2,TRBD1,TGTGCCAGCAGCTTAAAGACAGGGAAAGGCGGGGAGCTGTTTTTT,CASSLKTGKGGELFF
TRBV7-2,many,TRBJ1-1,TRBD1,TGTGCCAGCAGCCCCGGGGACAGGGGTGACGCTTTCTTT,CASSPGDRGDAFF
TRBV5-1,many,TRBJ1-2,NA,TGCGCCAGCAGCTTGGACGGAGACTATGACTACACCTTC,CASSLDGDYDYTF
TRBV6-1,many,TRBJ1-1,NA,TGTGCCAGCAGTGAAATTTTGGGCAGCGCGAACACTGAAGCTTTCTTT,CASSEILGSANTEAFF
TRBV7-2,many,TRBJ2-7,NA,TGTGCCAGCAGCCACGGACGGGGAGCCTACGAGCAGTACTTC,CASSHGRGAYEQYF
TRBV20-1,many,TRBJ2-1,TRBD2,TGCAGTGCTAGAGGACTAGCGGGAGTTCTCCCCTACAATGAGCAGTTCTTC,CSARGLAGVLPYNEQFF
TRBV20-1,many,TRBJ2-1,NA,TGCAGTGCTAGGGATTGGTCCTCCGGGAGTTTCAATGAGCAGTTCTTC,CSARDWSSGSFNEQFF
TRBV7-2,many,TRBJ2-2,TRBD2,TGTGCCAGCGGATCTAGCGGGAGCAAAAACACCGGGGAGCTGTTTTTT,CASGSSGSKNTGELFF
TRBV20-1,many,TRBJ2-3,NA,TGCAGTGCTAGCCGACCTGATACGCAGTATTTT,CSASRPDTQYF
TRBV5-6,many,TRBJ2-2,NA,TGTGCCAGCAGCACACCGGGGGCGAACACCGGGGAGCTGTTTTTT,CASSTPGANTGELFF
TRBV15,NA,TRBJ2-5,NA,TGTGCCACCAGCAGAGATGCAGGGGAAGAGACCCAGTACTTC,CATSRDAGEETQYF
TRBV3-1,many,TRBJ1-1,NA,TGTGCCAGCAGCCAAGATCGGGTGAACACTGAAGCTTTCTTT,CASSQDRVNTEAFF
TRBV29-1,few,TRBJ1-4,NA,TGCAGCGTTGCGTGGAGATCGAATGAAAAACTGTTTTTT,CSVAWRSNEKLFF
TRBV6-2/TRBV6-3,many,TRBJ2-5,NA,TGTGCCAGCAGTTACTCGTACAGTCTCGGAACTGGGACCCAGTACTTC,CASSYSYSLGTGTQYF
TRBV5-1,many,TRBJ2-2,NA,TGCGCCAGCAGCCCAAACGCCGGGGCGTCCACCGGGGAGCTGTTTTTT,CASSPNAGASTGELFF
TRBV4-1,many,TRBJ1-6,NA,TGCGCCAGCAGCCAGGGTCACCAGGCTGGGGTCGGACCCCTCCACTTT,CASSQGHQAGVGPLHF
TRBV12-3/TRBV12-4,many,TRBJ1-5,NA,TGTGCCAGCAACCAGAACTTAAAAGGGCAGCCCCAGCATTTT,CASNQNLKGQPQHF
TRBV28,many,TRBJ1-2,NA,TGTGCCAGCAGTGGACCGTATGGCTACACCTTC,CASSGPYGYTF
TRBV18,many,TRBJ2-5,NA,TGTGCCAGCTCACCAGTGGGCCAGGTCCTCAAAGAGACCCAGTACTTC,CASSPVGQVLKETQYF
TRBV20-1,many,TRBJ2-1,NA,TGCAGTGGGCAGGGACCCATAAGGACGAATGAGCAGTTCTTC,CSGQGPIRTNEQFF
TRBV3-1,many,TRBJ2-1,NA,TGTGCCAGCAGCAATTTAGATGAATACAATGAGCAGTTCTTC,CASSNLDEYNEQFF
TRBV27,many,TRBJ2-1,NA,TGTGCCAGCAGTCGGGTCGGAGCCTACAATGAGCAGTTCTTC,CASSRVGAYNEQFF
TRBV7-2,many,TRBJ2-5,NA,TGTGCCAGCAGCTTAGCACCTTACCGCGAAGAGACCCAGTACTTC,CASSLAPYREETQYF
TRBV9,NA,TRBJ2-3,NA,TGTGCCAGCAGCGTAGTCTGGAGGGCAGGGACGCCAGATACGCAGTATTTT,CASSVVWRAGTPDTQYF
TRBV29-1,NA,TRBJ2-1,NA,TGCAGCGTTCAGATCTACAATGAGCAGTTCTTC,CSVQIYNEQFF
TRBV5-1,few,TRBJ1-6,NA,TGCGCCAGCAGCCGGGACACAGGGTCCTATAATTCACCCCTCCACTTT,CASSRDTGSYNSPLHF
TRBV12-3/TRBV12-4,many,TRBJ2-6,TRBD1,TGTGCCAGCAGTGGGACAGCCGGGGCCAACGTCCTGACTTTC,CASSGTAGANVLTF
TRBV7-9,many,TRBJ2-7,TRBD1,TGTGCCAGCGGACCATTGGGACAGGGGGCAGGGCAGTACTTC,CASGPLGQGAGQYF